This T cell receptor (beta chain) emerged from a study of Graves' ophthalmopathy and Graves' hyperthyroidism. A remark on this clonotype: No antigen is known for it.

Around 10 ml of fresh blood yielded the PBMCs by density gradient. This CDR3 comprises 17 residues. Trimming took off 7 bases at V and 0 bases at J, with 19 bases between the two ends. Germline V gene lookup returns CDR1 SNHLY and CDR2 FYNNEI. Findings and caveats of the study: Both a roughly 68% sensitivity and an approximately 75% specificity characterized the model's predictions of ophthalmopathy progression.

Transcripts of RNA were the source for amplifying TCR beta CDR3 regions. First-round RT-PCR used HTBI primers; second-round multiplex PCR followed. TCRdb reanalysed the multiplex PCR reads using MiXCR and keeps one entry per CDR3 protein. Of 170,000 or so distinct CDR3 sequences listed, 35% to 50% are singletons. Material: peripheral blood. This TCR derives from a man between 25 and 39 years old with Graves' ophthalmopathy. The V call is TRBV2, the J call TRBJ1-5; tentative D call: TRBD1 (5 bases). The CDR3 DNA sequence: TGTGCCAGCAACAAAGGGGTCTCTCGATATAGCAATCAGCCCCAGCATTTT. It codes for CASNKGVSRYSNQPQHF.